The 22 T cell receptor beta chains reported below all come from one sample, sequenced in a study of blood T cell repertoires in COVID-19. Clones were read by immunoSEQ multiplex PCR, and TCRdb kept only the in-frame ones, dropping some. The sample comprises about 120,000 clones, 65% to 85% of which are singletons, and roughly 15% rests with the top ten. Sample: peripheral blood. The receptors shown here come from a man aged 30-40 years with COVID-19, enrolled during active disease.

This chain joins TRBV3-1 (or the pseudogene TRBV3-2) and TRBJ2-5; the D gene is possibly TRBD2 (5 bases). Germline V CDR1 and CDR2: LGHDT, YNNKEL (reference sequence). V was clipped by 4 bases and J by 2 bases, with 11 bases between them. The CDR3 runs 14 residues. CDR3 sequence (DNA): TGTGCCAGCAGCCCTAGGAGCGGACAAGAGACCCAGTACTTC. Its protein is CASSPRSGQETQYF.

This clone was seen only once. The V gene is TRBV15, the J gene TRBJ2-1; the match to TRBD2 covers 13 bases. The CDR3 is 17 amino acids. The V gene end was trimmed by 1 base and the J gene end by 4 bases; junction bases not matched to a gene: 4. CDR1 LNHNV and CDR2 YYDKDF come from the germline V gene (reference sequence). The CDR3 DNA sequence: TGTGCCACCAGCAGAGTCCGGACTAGCGGGAGATACAATGAGCAGTTCTTC. Protein product: CATSRVRTSGRYNEQFF.

The rearrangement uses TRBV2 and TRBJ1-1; 7 nucleotides agree with TRBD1. J was trimmed by 5 bases and V by 0 bases; bases with no gene match: 6. The CDR3 totals 15 residues. The germline gives CDR1 SNHLY, CDR2 FYNNEI. The CDR3, as DNA: TGTGCCAGCAGTGAAGCGGCCAGGGGGAGGACTGAAGCTTTCTTT. It codes for CASSEAARGRTEAFF.

This clone was found once. This sequence joins TRBV4-1 and TRBJ2-2; 8 bases fit TRBD2. CDR3 length: 15 residues. V dropped 4 bases and J dropped 7; count of bases not matched to a gene: 8. In germline, CDR1 is MGHRA, CDR2 YSYEKL. CDR3 nucleotide sequence: TGCGCCAGCAGCCTACGGGAGGGCGTGGACGGGGAGCTGTTTTTT. Encoded protein: CASSLREGVDGELFF.

The chain employs TRBV5-1 and TRBJ2-2, with unresolved D. CDR1 is SGHRS, CDR2 YFSETQ, per germline. The CDR3 contains 15 residues. V lost 2 bases and J lost 0, with 8 bases in between. The DNA for the CDR3 is TGCGCCAGCAGCTTCGGTTCCGCGAACACCGGGGAGCTGTTTTTT. Residues: CASSFGSANTGELFF.

The genes are TRBV7-7 and TRBJ2-6, with TRBD1 matching 8 bases. Germline V lookup: CDR1 SSHAT, CDR2 FNYEAQ (reference sequence). J was trimmed by 3 bases and V by 10 bases; bases with no gene match: 26. This CDR3 has 21 amino acids. The CDR3 DNA is TGTGCCAAGACGTGGCCGAGACACAGCTTGACAGGGGTATTTGGGGCCAACGTCCTGACTTTC. Its protein product is CAKTWPRHSLTGVFGANVLTF.

The J gene is TRBJ2-6, the V gene TRBV5-4; D is possibly TRBD2 (5 bases). The CDR3 has 16 amino acids. V lost 0 bases to trimming and J lost 0 bases, with 7 bases between them. Germline CDR1 is SGHNT and CDR2 is YYREEE (reference sequence). CDR3 residues: CASSLVAGSGANVLTF. The CDR3 DNA reads as TGTGCCAGCAGCTTGGTTGCGGGCTCTGGGGCCAACGTCCTGACTTTC.

CDR3 sequence: CASSLRTPGTEYF. CDR3 in DNA: TGTGCCAGCAGTCTGAGGACTCCCGGGACTGAGTACTTC. V gene TRBV27 combines with J gene TRBJ2-7; tentative D call: TRBD2 (6 bases). CDR3 length: 13 amino acids. Germline CDR1 reads MNHEY; CDR2 reads SMNVEV (reference sequence). V was trimmed by 5 bases and J by 11 bases, leaving 19 bases between them.

This chain links TRBV30 with TRBJ2-5; 10 bases agree with TRBD2. J was trimmed by 5 bases and V by 4 bases; bases with no gene match: 4. Germline values: CDR1 GTSNPN, CDR2 SVGIG (reference sequence). This CDR3 is 13 amino acids long. CDR3 DNA: TGTGCCTGGACTCGTAGCGGGGGGGAGACCCAGTACTTC. As protein: CAWTRSGGETQYF.

This clone appeared once. This chain connects TRBV11-3 to TRBJ1-4, with D tentatively TRBD1 (6 bases). Between the trimmed V and J ends, which lost 3 bases and 8 bases, there was a span of 13 bases. This CDR3 is 14 amino acids long. CDR1 and CDR2 (germline): SGHNT, YENEEA. CDR3 DNA sequence: TGTGCCAGCAGCTTGGACAGTCTACGGGAAAAACTGTTTTTT. It translates to CASSLDSLREKLFF. Filled out from reference TRBV11-3 and TRBJ1-4, the complete variable domain reads EAGVVQSPRYKIIEKKQPVAFWCNPISGHNTLYWYLQNLGQGPELLIRYENEEAVDDSQLPKDRFSAERLKGVDSTLKIQPAELGDSAVYLCASSLDSLREKLFFGSGTQLSVL.

This chain links TRBV2 with TRBJ1-4, with D possibly TRBD1 on 6 matching bases. The germline CDR1 and CDR2 sequences are SNHLY and FYNNEI. CDR3 length equals 12 residues. Trimming shortened V by 4 bases and J by 8 bases, and 8 bases separated the two germline ends. The CDR3 nucleotides read TGTGCCAGCAGTGCAGGGGAGGAAAAACTGTTTTTT. It codes for CASSAGEEKLFF.

The chain links TRBV27 to TRBJ2-1; 9 bases fit TRBD2. Losses at the gene ends were 6 bases for V and 7 bases for J; bases not matched to a gene: 13. The CDR3 is made up of 16 amino acids. From germline, CDR1 is MNHEY and CDR2 SMNVEV (reference sequence). DNA for the CDR3: TGTGCCAGCAGCTCGCCTGCGGGAGGGCCTAGGAATGAGCAGTTCTTC. Translating gives CASSSPAGGPRNEQFF.

The rearrangement links TRBV13 to TRBJ1-1; D gene uncertain. The CDR3 has 12 residues. The V and J ends lost 1 base and 7 bases respectively, with 7 bases between them. Germline CDR1 reads PRHDT; CDR2 reads FYEKMQ (reference sequence). The CDR3 loop is CASSLETGEAFF. Written as DNA, the CDR3 is TGTGCCAGCAGCTTAGAAACGGGTGAAGCTTTCTTT.

The J gene is TRBJ1-2, the V gene TRBV12-3 or TRBV12-4, with D possibly being TRBD1 (5 bases). This CDR3 has 12 residues. Trimming left V 5 bases short and J 6 bases short, with 10 bases between. The CDR3 DNA is TGTGCCAGCAGTAGTGACAGACATGGCTACACCTTC. This gives the protein CASSSDRHGYTF.

This clone has only a few counts. The sample has other DNA sequences that encode this CDR3 too. The rearrangement uses TRBV4-1 and TRBJ1-1; TRBD1 is a possible D gene (6 bases). Germline V gene lookup returns CDR1 MGHRA and CDR2 YSYEKL. Trimming left V 1 base short and J 0 bases short, with 15 bases between. The CDR3 totals 17 residues. The CDR3 is CASSQGQGLGMNTEAFF. The CDR3 DNA follows: TGCGCCAGCAGCCAAGGGCAGGGGTTGGGAATGAACACTGAAGCTTTCTTT.

A word on this clone: The sample carries other DNA sequences with the same CDR3. The CDR3 coding sequence is TGCGCCAGCAGCCAAGAGGGGGCGGGGGGGCAAGAGACCCAGTACTTC. Translating it yields CASSQEGAGGQETQYF. The chain couples TRBV4-1 to TRBJ2-5; TRBD2 aligns across 9 bases. Germline V lookup: CDR1 MGHRA, CDR2 YSYEKL. This CDR3 spans 16 amino acids. Trimming took 0 bases from V and 2 from J; bases not matched to a gene: 4.

CDR3 in DNA: TGTGCCAGCACCACACCCCACAGCACAGATACGCAGTATTTT. Translating gives CASTTPHSTDTQYF. The V gene is TRBV13, the J gene TRBJ2-3; the D is unclear. This CDR3 has 14 amino acids. The germline V gene has CDR1 PRHDT and CDR2 FYEKMQ (reference sequence). V lost 7 bases and J lost 0, with 11 bases in between.

V and J are TRBV5-1 and TRBJ2-3, with 10 bases that match TRBD2. Germline V gene lookup returns CDR1 SGHRS and CDR2 YFSETQ. This CDR3 region has 17 residues. The junction had 11 bases not matched to a gene; V was cut back by 1 base and J by 6 bases. The DNA for the CDR3 is TGCGCCAGCAGCTTGAGGCCTAGCGGGGGCCATGTGGATACGCAGTATTTT. This sequence encodes CASSLRPSGGHVDTQYF.

The chain is built from TRBV28 and TRBJ1-5, with D unresolved. Germline CDR1 is MDHEN and CDR2 is SYDVKM. This CDR3 spans 15 amino acids. Trimming took off 9 bases at V and 2 bases at J, with 17 bases between the two ends. Here the CDR3 reads CASRTGSRGNQPQHF. The DNA of the CDR3 is TGTGCCAGTAGAACCGGGTCCCGAGGCAATCAGCCCCAGCATTTT.

The chain joins TRBV6-5 to TRBJ2-2; 7 bases fit TRBD1. V shed 2 bases and J 2 bases; nucleotides not matched to a gene: 2. The CDR3 sequence is 15 residues long. In germline, CDR1 is MNHEY, CDR2 SVGAGI. CDR3 loop: CASSYGTDNTGELFF. The CDR3 DNA is TGTGCCAGCAGTTACGGGACAGATAACACCGGGGAGCTGTTTTTT.

This chain uses TRBV30 with TRBJ1-3; D might be TRBD1 (5 bases). Trimming left V 0 bases short and J 2 bases short, with 11 bases between. Germline values: CDR1 GTSNPN, CDR2 SVGIG (reference sequence). This CDR3 has 15 residues. The CDR3 is CAWSVGRGTGNTIYF. The DNA for the CDR3 is TGTGCCTGGAGTGTGGGGCGCGGAACTGGAAACACCATATATTTT.

The rearrangement links TRBV19 to TRBJ2-7; TRBD1 matches at 8 bases. In germline, CDR1 is LNHDA, CDR2 SQIVND (reference sequence). The V segment lost 6 bases and the J segment 3 bases; nucleotides outside the gene matches: 7. The CDR3 runs to 14 residues. CDR3 DNA: TGTGCCAGTAGGAGAGGGACAGGTGTCTACGAGCAGTACTTC. Amino acids: CASRRGTGVYEQYF.